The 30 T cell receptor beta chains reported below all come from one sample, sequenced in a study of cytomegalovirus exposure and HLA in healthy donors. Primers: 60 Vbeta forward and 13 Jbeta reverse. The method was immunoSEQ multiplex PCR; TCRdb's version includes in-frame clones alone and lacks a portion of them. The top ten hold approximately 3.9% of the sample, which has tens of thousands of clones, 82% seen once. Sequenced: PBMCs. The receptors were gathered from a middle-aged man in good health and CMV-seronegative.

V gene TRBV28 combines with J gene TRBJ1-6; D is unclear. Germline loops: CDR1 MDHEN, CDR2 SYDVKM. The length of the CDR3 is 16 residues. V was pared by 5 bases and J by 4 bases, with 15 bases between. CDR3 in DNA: TGTGCCAGCAGTCCACACGAGCCGGGATATAATTCACCCCTCCACTTT. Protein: CASSPHEPGYNSPLHF.

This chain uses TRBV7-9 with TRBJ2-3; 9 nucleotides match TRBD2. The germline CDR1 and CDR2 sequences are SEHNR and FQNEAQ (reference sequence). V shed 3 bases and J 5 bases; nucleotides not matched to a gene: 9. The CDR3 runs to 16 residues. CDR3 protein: CASSFSGSRSRDTQYF. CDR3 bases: TGTGCCAGCAGCTTTAGCGGGAGTAGGTCAAGAGATACGCAGTATTTT.

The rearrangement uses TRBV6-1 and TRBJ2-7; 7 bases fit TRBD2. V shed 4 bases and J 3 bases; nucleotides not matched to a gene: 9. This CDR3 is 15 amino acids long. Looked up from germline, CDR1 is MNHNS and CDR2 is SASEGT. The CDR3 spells CASSVPLAEFYEQYF. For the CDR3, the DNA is TGTGCCAGCAGTGTGCCCCTAGCGGAATTCTACGAGCAGTACTTC.

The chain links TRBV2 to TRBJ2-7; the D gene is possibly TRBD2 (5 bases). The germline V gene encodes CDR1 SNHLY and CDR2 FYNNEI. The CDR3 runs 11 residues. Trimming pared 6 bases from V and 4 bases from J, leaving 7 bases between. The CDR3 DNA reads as TGTGCCAGCAGGAGGGAGTACGAGCAGTACTTC. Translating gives CASRREYEQYF.

In DNA, the CDR3 is TGTGCCAGCAGTGATCTGACAGCACAAGAGACCCAGTACTTC. Its translation is CASSDLTAQETQYF. The chain couples TRBV2 to TRBJ2-5; D might be TRBD1 (5 bases). V shed 3 bases and J shed 2 bases, with 10 bases lying between them. Germline V gene sequence: CDR1 SNHLY, CDR2 FYNNEI. CDR3 size: 14 residues.

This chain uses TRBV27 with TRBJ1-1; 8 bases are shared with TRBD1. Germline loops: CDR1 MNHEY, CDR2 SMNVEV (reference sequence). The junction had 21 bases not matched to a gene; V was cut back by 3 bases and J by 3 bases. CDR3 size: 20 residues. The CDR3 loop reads CASSLPLWTGKGGMDTEAFF. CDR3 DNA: TGTGCCAGCAGTTTGCCGTTATGGACAGGGAAAGGGGGGATGGACACTGAAGCTTTCTTT.

The DNA of the CDR3 is TGTGCCAGTTGGACAGGGGTGGCCTATGGCTACACCTTC. This sequence encodes CASWTGVAYGYTF. The chain carries TRBV28 and TRBJ1-2, with 9 bases identical to TRBD1. Germline lookup yields CDR1 MDHEN and CDR2 SYDVKM. J lost 4 bases, V lost 9 bases, and 6 bases had no gene match. The CDR3 extends over 13 amino acids.

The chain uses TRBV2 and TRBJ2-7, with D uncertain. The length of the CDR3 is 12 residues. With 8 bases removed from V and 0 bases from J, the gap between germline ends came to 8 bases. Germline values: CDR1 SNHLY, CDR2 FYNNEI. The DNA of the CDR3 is TGTGCCAGCGGTTCCAGCTCCTACGAGCAGTACTTC. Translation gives CASGSSSYEQYF.

The CDR3 DNA reads as TGTGCCAGCAGCGCAGGGGATGAAGCTTTCTTT. It specifies CASSAGDEAFF. This chain links TRBV6-5 with TRBJ1-1; the D gene is possibly TRBD1 (6 bases). CDR1 is MNHEY, CDR2 SVGAGI, per germline. This CDR3 contains 11 residues. Deletions cut 6 bases from V and 7 bases from J, with 9 bases between.

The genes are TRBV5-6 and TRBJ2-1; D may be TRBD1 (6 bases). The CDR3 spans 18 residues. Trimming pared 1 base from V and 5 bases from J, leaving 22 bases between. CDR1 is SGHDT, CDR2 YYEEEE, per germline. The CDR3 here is CASSLNGDTPPTDNEQFF. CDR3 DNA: TGTGCCAGCAGCTTGAACGGGGACACCCCTCCGACGGACAATGAGCAGTTCTTC.

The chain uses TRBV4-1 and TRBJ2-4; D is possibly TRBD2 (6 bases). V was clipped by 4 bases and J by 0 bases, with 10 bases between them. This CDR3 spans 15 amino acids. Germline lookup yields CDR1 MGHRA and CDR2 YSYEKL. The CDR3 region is CASSPFSGAKNIQYF. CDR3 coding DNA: TGCGCCAGCAGCCCATTTAGCGGAGCCAAAAACATTCAGTACTTC.

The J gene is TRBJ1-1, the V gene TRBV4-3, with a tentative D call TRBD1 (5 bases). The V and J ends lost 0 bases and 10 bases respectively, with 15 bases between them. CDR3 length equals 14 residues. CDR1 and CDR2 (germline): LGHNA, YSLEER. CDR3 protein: CASSQDPGGVGAFF. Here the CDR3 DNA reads TGCGCCAGCAGCCAAGATCCCGGGGGAGTGGGAGCTTTCTTT.

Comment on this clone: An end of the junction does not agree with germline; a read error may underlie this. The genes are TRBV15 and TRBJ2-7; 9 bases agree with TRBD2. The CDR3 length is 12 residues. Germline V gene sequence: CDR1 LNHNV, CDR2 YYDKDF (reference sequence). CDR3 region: CATSRETGTSTF. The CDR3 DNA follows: TGTGCCACCAGCAGGGAAACCGGGACTAGCACCTTC.

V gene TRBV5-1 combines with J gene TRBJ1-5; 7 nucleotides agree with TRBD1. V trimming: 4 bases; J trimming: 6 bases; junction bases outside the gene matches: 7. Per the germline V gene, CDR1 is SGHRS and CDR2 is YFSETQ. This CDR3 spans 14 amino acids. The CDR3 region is CASSEGTVGQPQHF. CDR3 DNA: TGCGCCAGCAGCGAAGGGACAGTTGGTCAGCCCCAGCATTTT. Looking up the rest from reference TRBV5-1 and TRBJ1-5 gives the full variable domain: KAGVTQTPRYLIKTRGQQVTLSCSPISGHRSVSWYQQTPGQGLQFLFEYFSETQRNKGNFPGRFSGRQFSNSRSEMNVSTLELGDSALYLCASSEGTVGQPQHFGDGTRLSIL.

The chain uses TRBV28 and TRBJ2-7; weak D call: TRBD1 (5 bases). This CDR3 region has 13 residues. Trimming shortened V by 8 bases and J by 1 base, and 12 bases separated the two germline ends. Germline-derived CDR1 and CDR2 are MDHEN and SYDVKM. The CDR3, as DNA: TGTGCCAGCGGGGCGGATCCTTCCTACGAGCAGTACTTC. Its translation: CASGADPSYEQYF.

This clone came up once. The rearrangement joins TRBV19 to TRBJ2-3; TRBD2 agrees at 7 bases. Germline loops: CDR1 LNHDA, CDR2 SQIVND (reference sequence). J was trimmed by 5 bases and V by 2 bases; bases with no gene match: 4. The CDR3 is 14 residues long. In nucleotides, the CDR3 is TGTGCCAGTAGTATAAGGGGAGGGGTAGATACGCAGTATTTT. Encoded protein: CASSIRGGVDTQYF.

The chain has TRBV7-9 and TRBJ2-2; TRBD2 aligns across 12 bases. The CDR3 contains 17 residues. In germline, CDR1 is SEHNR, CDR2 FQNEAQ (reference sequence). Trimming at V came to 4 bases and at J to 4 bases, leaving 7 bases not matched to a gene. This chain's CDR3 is CASSSASGRGGTGELFF. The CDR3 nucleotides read TGTGCCAGCAGCTCCGCTAGCGGGAGGGGTGGCACCGGGGAGCTGTTTTTT.

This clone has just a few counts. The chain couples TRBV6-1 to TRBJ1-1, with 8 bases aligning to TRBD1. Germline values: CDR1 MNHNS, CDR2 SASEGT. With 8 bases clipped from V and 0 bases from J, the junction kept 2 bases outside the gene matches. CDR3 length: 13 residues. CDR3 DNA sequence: TGTGCCAGCCAGACAGGGGTGAACACTGAAGCTTTCTTT. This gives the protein CASQTGVNTEAFF.

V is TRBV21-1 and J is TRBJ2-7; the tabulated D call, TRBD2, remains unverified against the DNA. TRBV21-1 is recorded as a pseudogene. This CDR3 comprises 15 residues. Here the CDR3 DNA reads TGTGCCAGCAGCAAAAAGGACCGACTAGGCAGGGAGCAGTACTTC. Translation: CASSKKDRLGREQYF.

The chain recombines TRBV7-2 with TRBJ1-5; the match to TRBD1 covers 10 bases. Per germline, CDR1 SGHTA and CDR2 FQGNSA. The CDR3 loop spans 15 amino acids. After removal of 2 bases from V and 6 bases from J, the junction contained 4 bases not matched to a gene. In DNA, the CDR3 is TGTGCCAGCAGCTTACGACAGGGGGCTGGTCAGCCCCAGCATTTT. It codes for CASSLRQGAGQPQHF.

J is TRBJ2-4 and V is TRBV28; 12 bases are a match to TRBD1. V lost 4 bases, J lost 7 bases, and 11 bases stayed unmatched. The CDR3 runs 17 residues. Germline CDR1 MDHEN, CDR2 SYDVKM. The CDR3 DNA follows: TGTGCCAGCAGTTCCCTTACGGGACAGGGGGCGCTGAACATTCAGTACTTC. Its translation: CASSSLTGQGALNIQYF.

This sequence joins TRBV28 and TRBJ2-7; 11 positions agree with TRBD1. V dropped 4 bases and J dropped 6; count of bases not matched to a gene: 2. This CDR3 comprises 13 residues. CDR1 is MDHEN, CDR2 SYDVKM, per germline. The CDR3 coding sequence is TGTGCCAGCAGTTCGGGACAGGGGGGCGAGCAGTACTTC. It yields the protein CASSSGQGGEQYF.

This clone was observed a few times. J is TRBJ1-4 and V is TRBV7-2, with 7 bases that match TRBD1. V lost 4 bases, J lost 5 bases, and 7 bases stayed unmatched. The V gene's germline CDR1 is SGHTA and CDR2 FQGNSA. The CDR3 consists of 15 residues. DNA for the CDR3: TGTGCCAGCAGCTCGACGACAGGGTGGAATGAAAAACTGTTTTTT. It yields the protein CASSSTTGWNEKLFF.

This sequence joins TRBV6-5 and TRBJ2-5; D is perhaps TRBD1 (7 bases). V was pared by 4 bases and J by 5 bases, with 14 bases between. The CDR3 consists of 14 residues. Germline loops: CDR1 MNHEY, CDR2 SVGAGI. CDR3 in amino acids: CASSSRGAGETQYF. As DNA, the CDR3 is TGTGCCAGCAGTTCCAGGGGGGCTGGCGAGACCCAGTACTTC.

The chain's CDR3 is CASSQSLRTVLTF. CDR3 in DNA: TGTGCCAGCAGCCAAAGTTTAAGAACAGTCCTGACTTTC. The chain uses TRBV14 and TRBJ2-6; D is unresolved. This CDR3 has 13 amino acids. Germline V lookup: CDR1 SGHDN, CDR2 FVKESK. V was shortened by 2 bases and J by 13 bases, with 12 bases between the two germline ends.

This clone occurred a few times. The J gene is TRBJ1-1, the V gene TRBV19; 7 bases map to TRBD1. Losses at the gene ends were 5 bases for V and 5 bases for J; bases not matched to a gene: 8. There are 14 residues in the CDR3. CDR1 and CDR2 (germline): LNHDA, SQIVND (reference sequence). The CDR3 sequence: CASSPQGGYTEAFF. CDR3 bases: TGTGCCAGTAGTCCTCAAGGGGGCTATACTGAAGCTTTCTTT.

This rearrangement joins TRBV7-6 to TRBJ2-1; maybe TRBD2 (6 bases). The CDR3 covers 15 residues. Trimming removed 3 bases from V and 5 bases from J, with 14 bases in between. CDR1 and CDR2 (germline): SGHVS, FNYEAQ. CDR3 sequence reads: CASSFAGSGNNEQFF. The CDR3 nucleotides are TGTGCCAGCAGCTTCGCCGGGAGTGGGAACAATGAGCAGTTCTTC.

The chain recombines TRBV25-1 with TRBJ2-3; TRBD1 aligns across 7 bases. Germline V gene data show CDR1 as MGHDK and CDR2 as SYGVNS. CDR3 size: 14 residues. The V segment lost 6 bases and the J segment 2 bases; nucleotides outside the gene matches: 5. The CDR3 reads CASRDRFFTDTQYF. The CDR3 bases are TGTGCCAGCAGGGACAGGTTTTTCACAGATACGCAGTATTTT.

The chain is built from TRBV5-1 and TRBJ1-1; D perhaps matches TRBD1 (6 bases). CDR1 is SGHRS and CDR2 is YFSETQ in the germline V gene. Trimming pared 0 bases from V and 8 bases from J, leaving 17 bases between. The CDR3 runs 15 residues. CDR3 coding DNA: TGCGCCAGCAGCTTGGGGAATCTACAGGGAACGGAAGCTTTCTTT. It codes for CASSLGNLQGTEAFF.

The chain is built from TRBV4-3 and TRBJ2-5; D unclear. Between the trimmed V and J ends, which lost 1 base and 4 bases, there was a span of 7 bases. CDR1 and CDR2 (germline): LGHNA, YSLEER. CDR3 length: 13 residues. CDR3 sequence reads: CASSQGAGETQYF. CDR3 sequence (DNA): TGCGCCAGCAGCCAAGGGGCAGGAGAGACCCAGTACTTC.